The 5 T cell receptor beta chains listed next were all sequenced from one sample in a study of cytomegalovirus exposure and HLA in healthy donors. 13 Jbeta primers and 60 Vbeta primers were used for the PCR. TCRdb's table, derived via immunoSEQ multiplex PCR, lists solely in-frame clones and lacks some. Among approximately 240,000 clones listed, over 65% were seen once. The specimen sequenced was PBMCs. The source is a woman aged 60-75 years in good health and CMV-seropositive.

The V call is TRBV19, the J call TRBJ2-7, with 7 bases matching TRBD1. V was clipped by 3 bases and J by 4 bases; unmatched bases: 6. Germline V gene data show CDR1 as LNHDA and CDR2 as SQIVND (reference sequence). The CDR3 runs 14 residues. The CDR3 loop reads CASSMTGLQYEQYF. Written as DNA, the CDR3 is TGTGCCAGTAGTATGACAGGGCTTCAATACGAGCAGTACTTC.

The CDR3 nucleotides are TGCGCCAGCAGCGAGCCGGGACAGGGGGCGTATGGCTACACCTTC. It translates to CASSEPGQGAYGYTF. This chain connects TRBV5-1 to TRBJ1-2, with 12 bases identical to TRBD1. The V segment lost 4 bases and the J segment 5 bases; nucleotides outside the gene matches: 6. The CDR3 contains 15 residues. Germline CDR1 reads SGHRS; CDR2 reads YFSETQ.

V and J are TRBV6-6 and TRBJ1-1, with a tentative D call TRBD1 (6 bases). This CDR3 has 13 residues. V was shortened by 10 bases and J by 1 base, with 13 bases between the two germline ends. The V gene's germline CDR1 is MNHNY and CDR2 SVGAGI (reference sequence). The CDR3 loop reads CAIQGLGNTEAFF. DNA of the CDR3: TGTGCCATACAGGGTTTGGGGAACACTGAAGCTTTCTTT.

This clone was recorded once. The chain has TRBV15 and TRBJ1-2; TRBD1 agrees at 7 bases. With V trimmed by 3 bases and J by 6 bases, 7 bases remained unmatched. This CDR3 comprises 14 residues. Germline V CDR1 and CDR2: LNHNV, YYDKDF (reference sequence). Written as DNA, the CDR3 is TGTGCCACCAGCAGGGAGACAGGGCTGGATGGCTACACCTTC. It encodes CATSRETGLDGYTF.

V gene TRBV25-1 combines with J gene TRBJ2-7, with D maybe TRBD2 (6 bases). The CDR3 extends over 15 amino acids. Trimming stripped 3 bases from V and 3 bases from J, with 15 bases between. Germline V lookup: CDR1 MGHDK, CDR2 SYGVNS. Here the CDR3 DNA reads TGTGCCAGCAGTGAGGCAGGCGGGACTTTCTACGAGCAGTACTTC. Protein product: CASSEAGGTFYEQYF.